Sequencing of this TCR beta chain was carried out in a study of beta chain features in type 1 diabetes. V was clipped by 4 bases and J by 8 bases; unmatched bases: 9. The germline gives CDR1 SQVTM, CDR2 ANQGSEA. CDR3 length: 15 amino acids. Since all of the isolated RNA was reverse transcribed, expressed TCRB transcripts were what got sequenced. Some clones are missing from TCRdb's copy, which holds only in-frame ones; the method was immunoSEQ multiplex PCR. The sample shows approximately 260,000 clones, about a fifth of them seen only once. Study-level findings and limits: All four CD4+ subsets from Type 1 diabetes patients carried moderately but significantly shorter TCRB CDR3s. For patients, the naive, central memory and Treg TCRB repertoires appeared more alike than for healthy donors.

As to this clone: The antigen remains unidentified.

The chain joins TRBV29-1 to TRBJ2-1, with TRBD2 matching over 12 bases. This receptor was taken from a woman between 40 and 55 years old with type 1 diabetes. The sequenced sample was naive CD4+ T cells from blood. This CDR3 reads CSVVGGLAGKDEQFF. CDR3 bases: TGCAGCGTTGTGGGCGGACTAGCGGGAAAGGATGAGCAGTTCTTC.